These 19 T cell receptor beta chains share one sample of origin, sequenced in a study of blood T cell repertoires in COVID-19. Profiling relied on immunoSEQ multiplex PCR, and the TCRdb table lists in-frame clones only, not all of them. The sample carries around 150,000 clones, 85% recorded once. Sequenced input: PBMCs or T cells enriched from blood (not recorded which). The source is a woman between 40 and 50 years old who had recovered from COVID-19.

This chain uses TRBV5-1 with TRBJ1-3; TRBD1 might be the D (5 bases). Trimming took 7 bases from V and 5 from J, leaving 13 bases between them. CDR3 length: 13 amino acids. CDR1 is SGHRS, CDR2 YFSETQ, per germline. The CDR3 DNA reads TGCGCCAGCGTCTACCAGGGCCGAAACACCATATATTTT. Residues: CASVYQGRNTIYF.

The chain has TRBV6-5 and TRBJ2-2, with 7 positions matching TRBD2. Germline-derived CDR1 and CDR2 are MNHEY and SVGAGI. The CDR3 has 12 amino acids. Trimming removed 8 bases from V and 4 bases from J; junction bases left unmatched: 1. Here the CDR3 DNA reads TGTGCCAGCTCGGGAGGCACCGGGGAGCTGTTTTTT. It translates to CASSGGTGELFF.

V usage is TRBV5-1 and J usage is TRBJ1-1; D ambiguous. Germline values: CDR1 SGHRS, CDR2 YFSETQ. Trimming removed 0 bases from V and 2 bases from J, with 8 bases in between. The CDR3 covers 14 residues. The CDR3 here is CASSLGDLNTEAFF. The DNA for the CDR3 is TGCGCCAGCAGCTTGGGAGATTTAAACACTGAAGCTTTCTTT. The full variable domain, with the rest looked up from reference TRBV5-1 and TRBJ1-1, is KAGVTQTPRYLIKTRGQQVTLSCSPISGHRSVSWYQQTPGQGLQFLFEYFSETQRNKGNFPGRFSGRQFSNSRSEMNVSTLELGDSALYLCASSLGDLNTEAFFGQGTRLTVV.

The rearrangement joins TRBV3-1 (or the pseudogene TRBV3-2) to TRBJ2-7; 10 bases match TRBD2. The CDR3 is 15 amino acids. CDR1 and CDR2 (germline): LGHDT, YNNKEL (reference sequence). V shed 4 bases, J shed 2 bases, and the junction held 5 bases outside the gene matches. CDR3 loop: CASSPKLAGAYEQYF. CDR3 sequence (DNA): TGTGCCAGCAGCCCAAAGCTAGCGGGGGCCTACGAGCAGTACTTC.

The count of this clone is one. The chain is built from TRBV5-6 and TRBJ1-5; perhaps TRBD1 as D (5 bases). Germline values: CDR1 SGHDT, CDR2 YYEEEE. CDR3 length: 14 amino acids. The V gene lost 4 bases and the J gene lost 7 bases, with 15 bases spanning the gap. The CDR3 loop reads CASSPGQGGQPQHF. Written as DNA, the CDR3 is TGTGCCAGCAGCCCCGGCCAGGGAGGACAGCCCCAGCATTTT.

This chain uses TRBV9 with TRBJ1-4; D is ambiguous. This CDR3 has 14 amino acids. With 0 bases removed from V and 11 bases from J, the gap between germline ends came to 14 bases. Germline CDR1 is SGDLS and CDR2 is YYNGEE. Written as DNA, the CDR3 is TGTGCCAGCAGCGTAGCTACGGATGTCGGGAAACTGTTTTTT. Protein: CASSVATDVGKLFF.

This chain connects TRBV9 to TRBJ2-7, with TRBD2 matching over 8 bases. The CDR3 has 15 residues. Unmatched junction bases numbered 3, after V lost 0 bases and J lost 1 base. Germline values: CDR1 SGDLS, CDR2 YYNGEE. The chain's CDR3 is CASSVGLAGSYEQYF. Written as DNA, the CDR3 is TGTGCCAGCAGCGTAGGCTTAGCGGGGTCCTACGAGCAGTACTTC.

The chain employs TRBV6-5 and TRBJ1-1; D gene ambiguous. This CDR3 has 15 amino acids. Trimming took 7 bases from V and 0 from J, leaving 15 bases between them. Per the germline V gene, CDR1 is MNHEY and CDR2 is SVGAGI. The CDR3 here is CASTRGTFMNTEAFF. CDR3 nucleotides: TGTGCCAGCACCCGGGGTACCTTCATGAACACTGAAGCTTTCTTT.

The rearrangement uses TRBV7-9 and TRBJ2-7; D gene unclear. V gave up 5 bases and J gave up 3 bases, with 8 bases separating them. CDR1 and CDR2 from the germline V gene are SEHNR and FQNEAQ (reference sequence). The CDR3 totals 12 residues. CDR3 region: CASSPPLYEQYF. The DNA of the CDR3 is TGTGCCAGCAGCCCCCCCCTCTACGAGCAGTACTTC.

V is TRBV7-9 and J is TRBJ2-7, with TRBD2 matching over 10 bases. Germline trimming cut 4 bases from V and 6 bases from J; bases unmatched to any gene: 6. The CDR3 has 14 residues. Germline CDR1 is SEHNR and CDR2 is FQNEAQ (reference sequence). The CDR3 region is CASSSTLAGAEQYF. The CDR3 nucleotides read TGTGCCAGCAGCTCCACCCTAGCGGGAGCCGAGCAGTACTTC.

Many counts were recorded for this clone. The chain couples TRBV6-5 to TRBJ2-3, with TRBD1 matching over 10 bases. The germline gives CDR1 MNHEY, CDR2 SVGAGI. The CDR3 is 16 residues long. V lost 4 bases and J lost 4; bases outside the gene matches: 8. The CDR3 is CASSSMPGQGSDTQYF. The CDR3 DNA sequence: TGTGCCAGCAGTTCCATGCCGGGACAGGGGTCAGATACGCAGTATTTT.

The chain has TRBV5-6 and TRBJ2-3; D might be TRBD2 (6 bases). The V and J ends lost 0 bases and 6 bases respectively, with 17 bases between them. The CDR3 length is 16 residues. Germline V gene data show CDR1 as SGHDT and CDR2 as YYEEEE. CDR3 protein: CASSLAGTGGEDTQYF. In DNA, the CDR3 is TGTGCCAGCAGCTTGGCCGGGACTGGAGGCGAGGATACGCAGTATTTT.

The chain couples TRBV6-5 to TRBJ2-2, with D possibly TRBD2 on 6 matching bases. CDR1 is MNHEY and CDR2 is SVGAGI in the germline V gene. Trimming took 1 base from V and 0 from J, leaving 9 bases between them. The length of the CDR3 is 16 residues. This CDR3 reads CASSYWIAANTGELFF. DNA for the CDR3: TGTGCCAGCAGTTACTGGATAGCGGCGAACACCGGGGAGCTGTTTTTT.

J is TRBJ2-3 and V is TRBV15; the D gene is possibly TRBD2 (5 bases). V shed 8 bases and J shed 6 bases, with 12 bases lying between them. The CDR3 length is 12 residues. Germline CDR1 LNHNV, CDR2 YYDKDF (reference sequence). DNA for the CDR3: TGTGCCACCGCCCCTAGCAGGGATACGCAGTATTTT. Its translation is CATAPSRDTQYF.

This chain joins TRBV6-5 and TRBJ1-2, with a tentative D call TRBD1 (6 bases). Germline values: CDR1 MNHEY, CDR2 SVGAGI. V gave up 2 bases and J gave up 0 bases, with 13 bases separating them. The CDR3 length is 16 residues. The DNA for the CDR3 is TGTGCCAGCAGTTACGAGGGGGAGAGTACTAACTATGGCTACACCTTC. This translates into CASSYEGESTNYGYTF.

This rearrangement joins TRBV19 to TRBJ1-1; 7 bases are shared with TRBD1. The germline V gene has CDR1 LNHDA and CDR2 SQIVND (reference sequence). Trimming took 3 bases from V and 4 from J; bases not matched to a gene: 8. This CDR3 has 15 amino acids. The CDR3, as DNA: TGTGCCAGTAGTATTCAAGGGGGCAGAGGCACTGAAGCTTTCTTT. Its translation: CASSIQGGRGTEAFF.

In this sample, this clone turned up a few times. The J gene is TRBJ2-3, the V gene TRBV11-2; D possibly corresponds to TRBD1 (6 bases). V lost 1 base to trimming and J lost 1 base, with 9 bases between them. The CDR3 totals 15 residues. Germline lookup yields CDR1 SGHAT and CDR2 FQNNGV. CDR3 loop: CASSLVGGGTDTQYF. The CDR3 DNA sequence: TGTGCCAGCAGCTTAGTTGGGGGCGGCACAGATACGCAGTATTTT.

The chain joins TRBV9 to TRBJ1-1; TRBD1 might be the D (5 bases). This CDR3 region has 14 residues. The germline V gene has CDR1 SGDLS and CDR2 YYNGEE. Trimming took off 3 bases at V and 3 bases at J, with 12 bases between the two ends. CDR3 bases: TGTGCCAGCAGCGAGCGTGGGGGGGACACTGAAGCTTTCTTT. This encodes CASSERGGDTEAFF.

The V and J genes are TRBV4-1 and TRBJ2-1, with 9 bases identical to TRBD1. With 3 bases clipped from V and 4 bases from J, the junction kept 4 bases outside the gene matches. The CDR3 is made up of 15 amino acids. Germline V gene sequence: CDR1 MGHRA, CDR2 YSYEKL. The CDR3 nucleotides are TGCGCCAGCAGCCAGGACAGGGGTCCGTACAATGAGCAGTTCTTC. Amino acid sequence: CASSQDRGPYNEQFF.